The clone carrying this T cell receptor beta chain was recorded at least ten times. Antigen: not known. This record belongs to a study of T cells in Graves' hyperthyroidism and ophthalmopathy. Notes on the study in general: In blood, most of the thyroid clonotypes expanded above 0.001 were also present.

This CDR3 has 15 amino acids. Germline V gene data show CDR1 as SGHTA and CDR2 as FQGNSA. V lost 1 base and J lost 0; bases outside the gene matches: 2. Regions amplified from RNA transcripts were the TCR beta CDR3 regions. In the first-round RT-PCR of the TCR CDR3, the HTBI primer set was used. TCRdb re-analysed the multiplex PCR reads in MiXCR, keeping a single row per CDR3 protein. The sample consists of about 400,000 distinct CDR3 sequences, under 15% of them appearing once. The sequence was collected from a woman under 40 with Graves' hyperthyroidism. The chain joins TRBV7-2 to TRBJ2-7; 8 positions match TRBD1. Sequenced sample: blood. CDR3 region: CASSLGDRGSYEQYF. The CDR3 DNA follows: TGTGCCAGCAGCTTAGGAGACAGGGGCTCCTACGAGCAGTACTTC.